The clone carrying this TCR beta chain is medium-sized by share. Its antigen is still unknown. Other DNA variants within this sample encode the same CDR3. The entry originates in a study of siplizumab effects on memory and regulatory T cells. General study points: Siplizumab caused a significant drop in alloreactive sequences traceable to unstimulated CD4+ memory cells.

Sequencing was performed with immunoSEQ multiplex PCR; in TCRdb, only in-frame clones are kept and a portion is missing. The data show about 7,800 clones, with about 38% seen just once and approximately 5.5% held by the top ten. V was pared by 3 bases and J by 2 bases, with 6 bases between. CDR1 is SGHDT and CDR2 is YYEEEE in the germline V gene. The CDR3 is made up of 12 amino acids. Cocultured for around six days at 37°C were the mixed lymphocyte reaction cells. This clonotype originated in a human donor in good health; the cells came from an allogeneic mixed lymphocyte reaction. Sequencing was done on a sample of CFSE-low (dividing) CD8+ T cells sorted from an allogeneic mixed lymphocyte reaction. This sequence joins TRBV5-6 and TRBJ2-7; tentatively, D is TRBD1 (5 bases). CDR3 sequence: CASSSDTYEQYF. The CDR3 DNA reads as TGTGCCAGCAGCTCGGACACCTACGAGCAGTACTTC.